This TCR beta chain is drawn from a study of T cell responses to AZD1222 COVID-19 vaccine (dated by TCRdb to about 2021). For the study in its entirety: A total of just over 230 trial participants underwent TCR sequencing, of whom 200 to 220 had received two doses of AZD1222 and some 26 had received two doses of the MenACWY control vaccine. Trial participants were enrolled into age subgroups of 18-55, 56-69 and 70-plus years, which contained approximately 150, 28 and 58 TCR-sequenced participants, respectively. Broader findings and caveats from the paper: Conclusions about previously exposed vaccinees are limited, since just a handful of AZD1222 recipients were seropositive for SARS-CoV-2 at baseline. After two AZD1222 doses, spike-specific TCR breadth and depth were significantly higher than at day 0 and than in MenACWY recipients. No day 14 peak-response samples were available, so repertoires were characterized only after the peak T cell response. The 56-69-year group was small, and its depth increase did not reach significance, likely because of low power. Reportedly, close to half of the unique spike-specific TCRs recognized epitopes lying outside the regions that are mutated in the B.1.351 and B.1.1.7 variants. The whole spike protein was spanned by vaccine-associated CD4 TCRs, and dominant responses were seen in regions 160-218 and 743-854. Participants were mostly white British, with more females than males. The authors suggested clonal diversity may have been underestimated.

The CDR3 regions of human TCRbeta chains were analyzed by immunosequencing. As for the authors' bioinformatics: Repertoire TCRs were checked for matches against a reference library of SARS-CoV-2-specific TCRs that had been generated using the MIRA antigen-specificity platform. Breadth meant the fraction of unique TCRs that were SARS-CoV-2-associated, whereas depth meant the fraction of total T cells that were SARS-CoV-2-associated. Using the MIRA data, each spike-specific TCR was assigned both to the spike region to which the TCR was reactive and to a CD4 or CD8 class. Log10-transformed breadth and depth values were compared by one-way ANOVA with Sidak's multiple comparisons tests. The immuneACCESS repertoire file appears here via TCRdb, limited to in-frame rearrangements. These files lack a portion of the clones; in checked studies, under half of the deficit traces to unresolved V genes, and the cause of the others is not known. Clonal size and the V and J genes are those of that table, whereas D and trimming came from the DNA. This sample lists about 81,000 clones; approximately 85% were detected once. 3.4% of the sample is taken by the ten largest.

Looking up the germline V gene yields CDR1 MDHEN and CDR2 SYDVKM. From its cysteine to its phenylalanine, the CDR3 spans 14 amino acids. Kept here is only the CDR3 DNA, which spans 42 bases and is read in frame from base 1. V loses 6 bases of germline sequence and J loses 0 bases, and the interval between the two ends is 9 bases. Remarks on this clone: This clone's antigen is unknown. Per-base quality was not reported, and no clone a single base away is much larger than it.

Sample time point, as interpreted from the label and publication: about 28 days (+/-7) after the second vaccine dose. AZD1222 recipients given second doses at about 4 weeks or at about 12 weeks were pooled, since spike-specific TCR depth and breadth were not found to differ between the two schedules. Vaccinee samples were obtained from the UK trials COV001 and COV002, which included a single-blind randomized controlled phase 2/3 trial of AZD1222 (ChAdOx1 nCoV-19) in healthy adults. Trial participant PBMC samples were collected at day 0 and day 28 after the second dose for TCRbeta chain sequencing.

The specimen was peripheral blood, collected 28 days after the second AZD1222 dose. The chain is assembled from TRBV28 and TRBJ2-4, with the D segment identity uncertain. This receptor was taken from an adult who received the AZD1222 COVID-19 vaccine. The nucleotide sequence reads TGTGCCAGCAGCAGTAGGGCAGCCAAAAACATTCAGTACTTC. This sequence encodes CASSSRAAKNIQYF.